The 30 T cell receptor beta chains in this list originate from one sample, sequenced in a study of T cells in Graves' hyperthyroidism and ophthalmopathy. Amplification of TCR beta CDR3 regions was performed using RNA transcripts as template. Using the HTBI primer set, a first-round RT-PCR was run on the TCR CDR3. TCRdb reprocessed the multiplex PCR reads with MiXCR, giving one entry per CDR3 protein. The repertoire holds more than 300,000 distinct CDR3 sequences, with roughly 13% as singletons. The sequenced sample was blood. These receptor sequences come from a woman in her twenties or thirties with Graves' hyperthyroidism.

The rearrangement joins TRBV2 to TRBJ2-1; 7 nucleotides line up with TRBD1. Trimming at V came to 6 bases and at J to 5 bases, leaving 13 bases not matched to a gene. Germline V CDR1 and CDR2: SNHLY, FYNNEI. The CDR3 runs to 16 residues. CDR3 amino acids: CASSNPSGQIDNEQFF. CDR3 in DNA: TGTGCCAGCAGCAATCCTTCGGGACAGATAGACAATGAGCAGTTCTTC.

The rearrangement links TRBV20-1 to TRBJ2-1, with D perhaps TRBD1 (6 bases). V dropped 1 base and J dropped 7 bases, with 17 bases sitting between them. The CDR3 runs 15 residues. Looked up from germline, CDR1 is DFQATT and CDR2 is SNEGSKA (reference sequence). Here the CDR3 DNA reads TGCAGTGCTAGAGTACCGACCCTAGGGGGAAATGAGCAGTTCTTC. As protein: CSARVPTLGGNEQFF.

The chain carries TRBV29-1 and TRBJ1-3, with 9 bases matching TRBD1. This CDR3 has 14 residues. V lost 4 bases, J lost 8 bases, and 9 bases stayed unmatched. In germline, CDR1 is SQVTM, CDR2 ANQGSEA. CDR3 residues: CSVVLPGQGYTIYF. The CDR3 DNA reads TGCAGCGTTGTACTTCCGGGACAGGGATACACCATATATTTT.

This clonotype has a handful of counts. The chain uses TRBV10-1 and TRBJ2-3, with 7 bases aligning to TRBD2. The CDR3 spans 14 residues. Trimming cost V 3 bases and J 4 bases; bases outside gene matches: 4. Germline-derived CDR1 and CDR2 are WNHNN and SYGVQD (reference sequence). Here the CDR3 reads CASSERTRPDTQYF. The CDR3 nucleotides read TGCGCCAGCAGTGAAAGGACTAGACCAGATACGCAGTATTTT.

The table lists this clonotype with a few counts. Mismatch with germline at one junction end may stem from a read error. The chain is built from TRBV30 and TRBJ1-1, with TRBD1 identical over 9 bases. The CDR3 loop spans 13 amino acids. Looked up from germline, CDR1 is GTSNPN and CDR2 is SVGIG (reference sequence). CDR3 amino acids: CAWSAQQGAEGFF. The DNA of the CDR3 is TGTGCCTGGAGTGCCCAACAGGGGGCGGAAGGTTTCTTT. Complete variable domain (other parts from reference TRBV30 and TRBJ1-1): SQTIHQWPATLVQPVGSPLSLECTVEGTSNPNLYWYRQAAGRGLQLLFYSVGIGQISSEVPQNLSASRPQDRQFILSSKKLLLSDSGFYLCAWSAQQGAEGFFGQGTRLTVV.

CDR3 amino acids: CASSLIRTRGNEQFF. The CDR3 DNA sequence: TGTGCCAGCAGCTTAATTCGGACCAGAGGGAATGAGCAGTTCTTC. This sequence joins TRBV7-8 and TRBJ2-1; D perhaps matches TRBD2 (5 bases). Trimming removed 2 bases from V and 7 bases from J, with 15 bases in between. The CDR3 spans 15 residues. Germline values: CDR1 SGHVS, CDR2 FQNEAQ.

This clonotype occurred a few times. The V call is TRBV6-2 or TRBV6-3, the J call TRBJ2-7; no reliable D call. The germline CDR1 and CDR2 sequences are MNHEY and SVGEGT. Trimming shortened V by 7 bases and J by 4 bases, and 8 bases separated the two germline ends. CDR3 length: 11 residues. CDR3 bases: TGTGCCAGCAAAGGCTTTTACGAGCAGTACTTC. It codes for CASKGFYEQYF.

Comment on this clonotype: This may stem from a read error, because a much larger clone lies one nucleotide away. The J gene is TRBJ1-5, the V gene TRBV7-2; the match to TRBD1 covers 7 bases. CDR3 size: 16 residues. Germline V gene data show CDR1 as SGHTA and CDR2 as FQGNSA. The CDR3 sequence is CACSLPRETGNQPQHF. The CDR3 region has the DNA TGTGCCTGCAGCTTACCTCGGGAGACAGGGAATCAGCCCCAGCATTTT. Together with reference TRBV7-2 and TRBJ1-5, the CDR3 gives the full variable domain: GAGVSQSPSNKVTEKGKDVELRCDPISGHTALYWYRQSLGQGLEFLIYFQGNSAPDKSGLPSDRFSAERTGGSVSTLTIQRTQQEDSAVYLCACSLPRETGNQPQHFGDGTRLSIL.

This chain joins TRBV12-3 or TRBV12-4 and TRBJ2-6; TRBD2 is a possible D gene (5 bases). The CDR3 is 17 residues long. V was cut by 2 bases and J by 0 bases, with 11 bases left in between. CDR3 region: CASSLILGSSGANVLTF. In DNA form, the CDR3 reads TGTGCCAGCAGTTTAATTCTAGGGAGCTCTGGGGCCAACGTCCTGACTTTC.

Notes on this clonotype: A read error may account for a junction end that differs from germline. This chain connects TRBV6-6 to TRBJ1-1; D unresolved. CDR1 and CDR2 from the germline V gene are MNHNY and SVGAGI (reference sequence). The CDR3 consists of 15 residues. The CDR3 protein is CASSYSILMNTGAFF. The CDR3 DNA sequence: TGTGCCAGCAGTTACTCGATTCTTATGAACACTGGAGCTTTCTTT.

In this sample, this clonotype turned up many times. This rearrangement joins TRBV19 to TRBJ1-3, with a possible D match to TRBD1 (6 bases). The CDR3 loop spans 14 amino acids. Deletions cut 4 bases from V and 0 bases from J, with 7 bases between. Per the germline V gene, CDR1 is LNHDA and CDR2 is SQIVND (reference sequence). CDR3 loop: CASSTDSSGNTIYF. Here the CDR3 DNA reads TGTGCCAGTAGTACGGACAGCTCTGGAAACACCATATATTTT.

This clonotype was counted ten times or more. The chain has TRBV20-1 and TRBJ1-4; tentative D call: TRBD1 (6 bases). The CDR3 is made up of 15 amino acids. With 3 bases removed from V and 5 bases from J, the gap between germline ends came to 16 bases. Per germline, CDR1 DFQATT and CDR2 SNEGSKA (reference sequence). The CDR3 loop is CSASPGTFENEKLFF. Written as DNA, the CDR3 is TGCAGTGCTAGCCCCGGGACATTCGAAAATGAAAAACTGTTTTTT.

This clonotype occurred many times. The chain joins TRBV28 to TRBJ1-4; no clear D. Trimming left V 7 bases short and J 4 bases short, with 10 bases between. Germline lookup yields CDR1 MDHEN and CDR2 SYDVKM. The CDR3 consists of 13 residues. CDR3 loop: CASTLEGNEKLFF. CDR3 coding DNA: TGTGCCAGCACCCTAGAGGGTAATGAAAAACTGTTTTTT.

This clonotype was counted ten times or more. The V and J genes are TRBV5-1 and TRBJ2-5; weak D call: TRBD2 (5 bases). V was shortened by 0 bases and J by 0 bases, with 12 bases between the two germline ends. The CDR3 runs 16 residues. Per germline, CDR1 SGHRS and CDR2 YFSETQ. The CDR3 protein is CASSLVSGEDQETQYF. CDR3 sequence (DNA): TGCGCCAGCAGCTTGGTGAGCGGTGAGGACCAAGAGACCCAGTACTTC.

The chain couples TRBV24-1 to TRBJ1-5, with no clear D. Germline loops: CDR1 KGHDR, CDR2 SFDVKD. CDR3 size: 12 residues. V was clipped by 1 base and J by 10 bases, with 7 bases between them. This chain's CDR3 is CATSDFSGPQHF. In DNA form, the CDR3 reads TGTGCCACCAGTGATTTTTCGGGCCCCCAGCATTTT.

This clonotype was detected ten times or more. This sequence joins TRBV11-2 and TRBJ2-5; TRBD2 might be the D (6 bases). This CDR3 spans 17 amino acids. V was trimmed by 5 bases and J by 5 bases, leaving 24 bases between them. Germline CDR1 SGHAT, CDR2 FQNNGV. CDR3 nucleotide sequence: TGTGCCAGCAGCGTGGGGGTGCGGGCGGGAATCGCGGAGACCCAGTACTTC. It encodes CASSVGVRAGIAETQYF.

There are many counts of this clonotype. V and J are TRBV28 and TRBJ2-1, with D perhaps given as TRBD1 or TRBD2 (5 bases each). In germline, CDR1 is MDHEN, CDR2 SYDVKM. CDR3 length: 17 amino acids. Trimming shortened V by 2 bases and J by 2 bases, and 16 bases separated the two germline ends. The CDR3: CASSLGTPRVAYNEQFF. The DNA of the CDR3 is TGTGCCAGCAGTTTAGGGACCCCCAGGGTCGCCTACAATGAGCAGTTCTTC.

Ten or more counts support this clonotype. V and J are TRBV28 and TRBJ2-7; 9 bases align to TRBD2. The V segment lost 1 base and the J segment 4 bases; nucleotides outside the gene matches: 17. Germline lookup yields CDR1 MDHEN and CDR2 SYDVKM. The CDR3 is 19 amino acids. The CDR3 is CASSLLWGGPGLATYEQYF. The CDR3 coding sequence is TGTGCCAGCAGTTTATTGTGGGGGGGTCCGGGACTAGCAACTTACGAGCAGTACTTC.

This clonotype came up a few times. The CDR3 region has the DNA TGTGCCACCAGCAGAGATAGCCGATCCGGGGAGGGCTACACCTTC. Amino acid sequence: CATSRDSRSGEGYTF. This sequence joins TRBV15 and TRBJ1-2; D remains unclear. The CDR3 covers 15 residues. Per the germline V gene, CDR1 is LNHNV and CDR2 is YYDKDF (reference sequence). Trimming took off 0 bases at V and 8 bases at J, with 16 bases between the two ends.

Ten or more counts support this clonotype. The CDR3 DNA follows: TGTGCCAGCAGCCGGGAGATCGGATACAATGAGCAGTTCTTC. The encoded protein is CASSREIGYNEQFF. J is TRBJ2-1 and V is TRBV13; tentative D call: TRBD2 (6 bases). Trimming cost V 5 bases and J 4 bases, with 12 bases left between them. Germline CDR1 and CDR2: PRHDT and FYEKMQ (reference sequence). The CDR3 totals 14 residues.

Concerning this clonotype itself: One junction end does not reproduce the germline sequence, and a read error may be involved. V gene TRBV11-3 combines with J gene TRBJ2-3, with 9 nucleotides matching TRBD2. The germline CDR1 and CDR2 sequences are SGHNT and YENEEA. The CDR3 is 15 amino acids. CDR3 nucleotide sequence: TGCGCCAGCAGCCGGCCGGGACTAGCTACAGATACGCAGTATTTT. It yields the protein CASSRPGLATDTQYF.

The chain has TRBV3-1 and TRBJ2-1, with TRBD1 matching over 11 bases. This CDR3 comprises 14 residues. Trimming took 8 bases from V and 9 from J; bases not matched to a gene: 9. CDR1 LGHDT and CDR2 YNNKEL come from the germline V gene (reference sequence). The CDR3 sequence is CASSYGTGGGEQFF. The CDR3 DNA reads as TGTGCCAGCTCCTACGGGACAGGGGGGGGTGAGCAGTTCTTC.

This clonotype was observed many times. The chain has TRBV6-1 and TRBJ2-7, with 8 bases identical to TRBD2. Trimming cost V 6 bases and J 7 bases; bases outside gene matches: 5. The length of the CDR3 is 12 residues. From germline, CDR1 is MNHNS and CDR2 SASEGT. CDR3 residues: CASSTLAEEQYF. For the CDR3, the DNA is TGTGCCAGCAGCACACTAGCGGAAGAGCAGTACTTC.

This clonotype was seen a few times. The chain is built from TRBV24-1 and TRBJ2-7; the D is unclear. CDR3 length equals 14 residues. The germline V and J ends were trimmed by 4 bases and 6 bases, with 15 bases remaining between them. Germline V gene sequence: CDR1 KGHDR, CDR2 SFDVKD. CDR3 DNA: TGTGCCACCAGTGAACCCGGACCCCGGGTCGAGCAGTACTTC. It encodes CATSEPGPRVEQYF.

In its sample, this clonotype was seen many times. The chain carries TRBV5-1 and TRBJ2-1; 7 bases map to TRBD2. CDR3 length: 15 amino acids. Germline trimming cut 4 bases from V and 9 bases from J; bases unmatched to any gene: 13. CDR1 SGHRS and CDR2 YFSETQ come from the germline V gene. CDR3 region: CASSDPAGRASEQFF. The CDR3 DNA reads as TGCGCCAGCAGCGACCCCGCTGGGAGGGCGAGTGAGCAGTTCTTC. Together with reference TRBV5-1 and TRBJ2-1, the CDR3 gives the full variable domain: KAGVTQTPRYLIKTRGQQVTLSCSPISGHRSVSWYQQTPGQGLQFLFEYFSETQRNKGNFPGRFSGRQFSNSRSEMNVSTLELGDSALYLCASSDPAGRASEQFFGPGTRLTVL.

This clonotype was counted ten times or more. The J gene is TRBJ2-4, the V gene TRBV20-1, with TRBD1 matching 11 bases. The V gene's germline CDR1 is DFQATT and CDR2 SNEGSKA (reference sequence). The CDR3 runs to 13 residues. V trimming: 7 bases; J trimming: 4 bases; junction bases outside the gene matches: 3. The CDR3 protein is CSGTGGAKNIQYF. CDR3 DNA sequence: TGCAGTGGGACAGGGGGCGCGAAAAACATTCAGTACTTC.

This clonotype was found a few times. CDR3 protein: CAWRGEGQRNYGYTF. The DNA of the CDR3 is TGTGCCTGGAGAGGAGAGGGGCAGAGGAACTATGGCTACACCTTC. The V gene is TRBV30, the J gene TRBJ1-2; weak D call: TRBD1 (5 bases). The CDR3 consists of 15 residues. Germline V CDR1 and CDR2: GTSNPN, SVGIG (reference sequence). V was clipped by 3 bases and J by 2 bases, with 16 bases between them.

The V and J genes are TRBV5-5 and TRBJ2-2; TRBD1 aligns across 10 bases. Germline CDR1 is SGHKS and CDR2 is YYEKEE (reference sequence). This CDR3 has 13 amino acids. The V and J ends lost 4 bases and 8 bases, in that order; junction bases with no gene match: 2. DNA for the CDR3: TGTGCCAGCAGCCGGGGACAGGGGGGGGAGCTGTTTTTT. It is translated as CASSRGQGGELFF.

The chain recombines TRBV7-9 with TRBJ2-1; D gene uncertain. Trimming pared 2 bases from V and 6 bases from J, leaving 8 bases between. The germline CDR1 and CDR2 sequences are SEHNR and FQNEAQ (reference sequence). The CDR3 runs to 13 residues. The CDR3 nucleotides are TGTGCCAGCAGCTTATCCCCCTCCAATGAGCAGTTCTTC. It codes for CASSLSPSNEQFF.

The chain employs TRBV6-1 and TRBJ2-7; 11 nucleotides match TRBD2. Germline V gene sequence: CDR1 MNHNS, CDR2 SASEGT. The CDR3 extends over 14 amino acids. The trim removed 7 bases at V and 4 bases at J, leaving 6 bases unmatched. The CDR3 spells CASNPTSGSYEQYF. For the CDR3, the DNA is TGTGCCAGCAACCCCACTAGCGGGAGTTACGAGCAGTACTTC.